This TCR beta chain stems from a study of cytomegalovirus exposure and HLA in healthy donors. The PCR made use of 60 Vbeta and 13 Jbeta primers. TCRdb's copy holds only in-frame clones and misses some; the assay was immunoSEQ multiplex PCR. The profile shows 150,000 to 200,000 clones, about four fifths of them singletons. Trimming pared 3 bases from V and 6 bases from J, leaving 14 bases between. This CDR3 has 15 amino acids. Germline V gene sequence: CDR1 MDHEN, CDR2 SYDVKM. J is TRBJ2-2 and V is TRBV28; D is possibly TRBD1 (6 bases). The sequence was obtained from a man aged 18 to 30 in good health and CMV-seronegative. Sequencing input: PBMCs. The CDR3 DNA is TGTGCCAGCAGTTTGGGGCAGGGGACCTCCGGGGAGCTGTTTTTT. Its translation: CASSLGQGTSGELFF. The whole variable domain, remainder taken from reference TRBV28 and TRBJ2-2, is DVKVTQSSRYLVKRTGEKVFLECVQDMDHENMFWYRQDPGLGLRLIYFSYDVKMKEKGDIPEGYSVSREKKERFSLILESASTNQTSMYLCASSLGQGTSGELFFGEGSRLTVL.